This TCR beta chain was retrieved from a study of blood T cell repertoires in COVID-19. The wider study: T cells, B-cell-depleted T cells, or PBMCs supplied cDNA or gDNA.

The CDR3 is made up of 15 amino acids. Germline CDR1 reads MNHEY; CDR2 reads SVGAGI. Trimming shortened V by 6 bases and J by 1 base, and 13 bases separated the two germline ends. Produced via immunoSEQ multiplex PCR; TCRdb's table is partial and in-frame only. The data hold hundreds of thousands of clones, with roughly 90% observed a single time. V usage is TRBV6-5 and J usage is TRBJ1-5; the D gene is possibly TRBD1 (6 bases). This sequence originates from a woman aged 45-60 years in a cohort exposed to, infected with or recovered from COVID-19 (not recorded which). Sequencing input: PBMCs or T cells enriched from blood (not recorded which). The CDR3 spells CASSRGQWSNQPQHF. The CDR3 DNA follows: TGTGCCAGCAGCCGTGGACAGTGGAGCAATCAGCCCCAGCATTTT.